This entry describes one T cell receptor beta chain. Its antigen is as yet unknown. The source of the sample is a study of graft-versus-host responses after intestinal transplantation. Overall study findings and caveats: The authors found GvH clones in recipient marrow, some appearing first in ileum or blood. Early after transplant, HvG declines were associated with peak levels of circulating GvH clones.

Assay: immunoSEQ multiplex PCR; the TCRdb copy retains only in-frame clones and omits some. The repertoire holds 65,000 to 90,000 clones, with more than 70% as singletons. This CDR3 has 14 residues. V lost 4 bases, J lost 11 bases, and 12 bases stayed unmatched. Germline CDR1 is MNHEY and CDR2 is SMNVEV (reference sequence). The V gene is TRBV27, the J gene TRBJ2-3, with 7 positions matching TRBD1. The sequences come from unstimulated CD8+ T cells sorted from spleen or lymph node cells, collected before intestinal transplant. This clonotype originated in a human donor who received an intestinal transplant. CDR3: CASSSSDRVSRQYF. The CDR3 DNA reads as TGTGCCAGCAGTTCATCCGACAGGGTCTCTAGGCAGTATTTT.